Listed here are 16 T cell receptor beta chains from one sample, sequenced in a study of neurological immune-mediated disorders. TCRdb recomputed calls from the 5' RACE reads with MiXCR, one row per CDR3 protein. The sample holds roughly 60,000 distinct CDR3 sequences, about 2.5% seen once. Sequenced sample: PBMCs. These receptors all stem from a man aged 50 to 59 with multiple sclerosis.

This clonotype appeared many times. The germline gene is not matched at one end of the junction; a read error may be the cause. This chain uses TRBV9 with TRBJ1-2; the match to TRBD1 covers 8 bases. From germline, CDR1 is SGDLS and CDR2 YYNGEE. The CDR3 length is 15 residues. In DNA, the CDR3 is TGTGCCAACAGCGCCCCGGTGGCAGGGGGCAGTGGCTACACCTTC. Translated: CANSAPVAGGSGYTF.

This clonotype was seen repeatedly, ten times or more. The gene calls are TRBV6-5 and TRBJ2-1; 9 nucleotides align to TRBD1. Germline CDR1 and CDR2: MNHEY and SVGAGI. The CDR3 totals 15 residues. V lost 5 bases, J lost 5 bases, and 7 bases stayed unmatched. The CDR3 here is CASSRPGQGHNEQFF. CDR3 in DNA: TGTGCCAGCAGTCGTCCGGGACAGGGTCACAATGAGCAGTTCTTC.

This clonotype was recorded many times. CDR3 DNA: TGTGCCAGCAGCCTAGAGTGGCAGGGGGTGTACGAGCAGTACTTC. It translates to CASSLEWQGVYEQYF. The chain combines TRBV7-2 with TRBJ2-7; TRBD1 aligns across 7 bases. Germline lookup yields CDR1 SGHTA and CDR2 FQGNSA. CDR3 length equals 15 residues. V lost 5 bases and J lost 4; bases outside the gene matches: 11.

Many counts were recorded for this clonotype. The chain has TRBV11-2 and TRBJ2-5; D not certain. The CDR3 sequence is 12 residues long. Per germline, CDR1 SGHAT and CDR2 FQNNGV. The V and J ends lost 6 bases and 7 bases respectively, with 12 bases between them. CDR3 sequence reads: CASSHLSRTQYF. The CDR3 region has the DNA TGTGCCAGCAGTCATCTATCGCGGACCCAGTACTTC. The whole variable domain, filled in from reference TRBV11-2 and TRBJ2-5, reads EAGVAQSPRYKIIEKRQSVAFWCNPISGHATLYWYQQILGQGPKLLIQFQNNGVVDDSQLPKDRFSAERLKGVDSTLKIQPAKLEDSAVYLCASSHLSRTQYFGPGTRLLVL.

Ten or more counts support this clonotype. CDR3 loop: CASSSPGQGSTNSPLHF. The CDR3 DNA reads as TGTGCCAGCAGTTCACCGGGACAGGGCTCCACCAATTCACCCCTCCACTTT. The rearrangement links TRBV27 to TRBJ1-6; 9 bases map to TRBD1. The CDR3 length is 17 residues. In germline, CDR1 is MNHEY, CDR2 SMNVEV (reference sequence). The V segment lost 4 bases and the J segment 7 bases; nucleotides outside the gene matches: 11.

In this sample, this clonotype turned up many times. CDR3 bases: TGCGCCTGCACGGACAGGGGCCGACAAGAGACCCAGTACTTC. This encodes CACTDRGRQETQYF. The chain has TRBV10-1 and TRBJ2-5; 9 nucleotides line up with TRBD1. V dropped 11 bases and J dropped 2; count of bases not matched to a gene: 9. This CDR3 has 14 residues. Germline V CDR1 and CDR2: WNHNN, SYGVQD (reference sequence).

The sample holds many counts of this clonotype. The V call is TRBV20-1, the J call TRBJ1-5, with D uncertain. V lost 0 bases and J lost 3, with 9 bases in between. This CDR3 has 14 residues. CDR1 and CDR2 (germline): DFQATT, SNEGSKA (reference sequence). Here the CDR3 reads CSAREFQYNQPQHF. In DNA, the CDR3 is TGCAGTGCTAGAGAGTTCCAGTACAATCAGCCCCAGCATTTT.

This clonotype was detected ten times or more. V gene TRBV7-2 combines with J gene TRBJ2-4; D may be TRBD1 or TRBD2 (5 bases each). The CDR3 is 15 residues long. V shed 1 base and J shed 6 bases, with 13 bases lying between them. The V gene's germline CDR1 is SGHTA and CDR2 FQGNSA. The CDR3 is CASSLDGHGGNIQYF. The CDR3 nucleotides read TGTGCCAGCAGCTTAGATGGACACGGAGGAAACATTCAGTACTTC.

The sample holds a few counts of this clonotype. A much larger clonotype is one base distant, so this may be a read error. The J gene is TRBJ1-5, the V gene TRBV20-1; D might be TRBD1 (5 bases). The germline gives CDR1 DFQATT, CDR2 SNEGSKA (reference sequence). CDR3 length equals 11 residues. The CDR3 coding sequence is TGCAGTACGGGCCCGGGGCAGCACCAGCATTTT. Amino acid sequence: CSTGPGQHQHF.

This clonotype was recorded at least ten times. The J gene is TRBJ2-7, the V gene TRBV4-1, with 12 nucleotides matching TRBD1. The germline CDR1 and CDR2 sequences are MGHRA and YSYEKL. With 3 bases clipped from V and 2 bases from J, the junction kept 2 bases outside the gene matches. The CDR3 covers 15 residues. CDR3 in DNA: TGCGCCAGCAGCCACGGGACAGGGGGCACCTACGAGCAGTACTTC. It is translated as CASSHGTGGTYEQYF.

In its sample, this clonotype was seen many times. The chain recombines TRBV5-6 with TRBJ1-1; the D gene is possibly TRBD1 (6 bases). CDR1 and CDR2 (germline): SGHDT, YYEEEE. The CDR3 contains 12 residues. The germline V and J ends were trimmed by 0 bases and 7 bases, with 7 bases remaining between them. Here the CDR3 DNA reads TGTGCCAGCAGCTTGGTACAGGGTGAAGCTTTCTTT. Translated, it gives CASSLVQGEAFF. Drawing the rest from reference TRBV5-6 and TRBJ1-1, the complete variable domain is DAGVTQSPTHLIKTRGQQVTLRCSPKSGHDTVSWYQQALGQGPQFIFQYYEEEERQRGNFPDRFSGHQFPNYSSELNVNALLLGDSALYLCASSLVQGEAFFGQGTRLTVV.

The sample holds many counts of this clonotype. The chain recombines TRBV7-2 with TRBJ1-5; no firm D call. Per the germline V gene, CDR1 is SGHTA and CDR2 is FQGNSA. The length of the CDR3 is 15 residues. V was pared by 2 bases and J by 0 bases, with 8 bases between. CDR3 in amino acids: CASSLSQNSNQPQHF. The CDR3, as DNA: TGTGCCAGCAGCTTAAGTCAAAATAGCAATCAGCCCCAGCATTTT.

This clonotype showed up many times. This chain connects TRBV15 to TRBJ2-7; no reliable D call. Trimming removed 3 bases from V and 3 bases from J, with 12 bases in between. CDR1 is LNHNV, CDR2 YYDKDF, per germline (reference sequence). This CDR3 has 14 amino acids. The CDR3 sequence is CATSSGRLNYEQYF. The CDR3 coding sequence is TGTGCCACCAGCAGCGGACGCCTCAACTACGAGCAGTACTTC.

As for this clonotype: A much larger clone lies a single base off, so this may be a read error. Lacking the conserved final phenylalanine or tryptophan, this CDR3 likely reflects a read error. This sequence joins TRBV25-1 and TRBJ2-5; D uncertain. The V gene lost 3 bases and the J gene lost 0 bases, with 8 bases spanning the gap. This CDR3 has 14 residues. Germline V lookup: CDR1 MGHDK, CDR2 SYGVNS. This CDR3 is CASSDVGYQETQYI. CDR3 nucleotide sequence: TGTGCCAGCAGTGATGTCGGTTACCAAGAGACCCAGTACATC.

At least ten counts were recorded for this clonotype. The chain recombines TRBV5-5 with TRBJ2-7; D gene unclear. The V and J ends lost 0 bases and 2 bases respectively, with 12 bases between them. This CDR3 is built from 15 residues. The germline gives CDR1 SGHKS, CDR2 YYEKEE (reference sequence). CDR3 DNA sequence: TGTGCCAGCAGCTTGGCCCCTGACGGACCCTACGAGCAGTACTTC. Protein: CASSLAPDGPYEQYF.

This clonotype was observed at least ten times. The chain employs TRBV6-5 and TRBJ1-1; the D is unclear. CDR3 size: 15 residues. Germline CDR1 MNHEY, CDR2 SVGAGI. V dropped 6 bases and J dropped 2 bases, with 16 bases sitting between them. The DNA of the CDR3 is TGTGCCAGCAGGCCCTTAGTGACAAGTAACACTGAAGCTTTCTTT. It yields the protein CASRPLVTSNTEAFF.